These 16 T cell receptor beta chains were all obtained from the same sample, sequenced in a study of blood T cells in healthy people across ages. Sample-barcoded 5' priming and a J-beta primer mix drove a second PCR of roughly 6 to 12 cycles. TCRdb redid the calling of the 5' RACE reads with MiXCR, one entry per CDR3 protein. There are 850,000 to 950,000 distinct CDR3 sequences in the sample; less than 35% occur only once, and around 15% lies in the top ten. The sequencing sample was made of blood. The receptors were gathered from a woman of 80 years or more in good health.

The sample holds many counts of this clonotype. This chain links TRBV3-1 with TRBJ2-7; no firm D call. The ends were cut back, 4 bases at V and 2 bases at J, with 15 bases in the middle. The CDR3 consists of 15 residues. Germline CDR1 is LGHDT and CDR2 is YNNKEL (reference sequence). In DNA form, the CDR3 reads TGTGCCAGCAGCCCGTTAGGGTCGGTAGCCTACGAGCAGTACTTC. Amino acid sequence: CASSPLGSVAYEQYF.

This clonotype has ten or more counts. The J gene is TRBJ2-5, the V gene TRBV6-2 or TRBV6-3; 9 bases map to TRBD1. Per germline, CDR1 MNHEY and CDR2 SVGEGT. V trimming: 5 bases; J trimming: 2 bases; junction bases outside the gene matches: 9. This CDR3 is built from 16 residues. The CDR3: CASSPRQGGFQETQYF. CDR3 nucleotide sequence: TGTGCCAGCAGTCCGCGACAGGGGGGTTTTCAAGAGACCCAGTACTTC.

This clonotype was counted ten times or more. This rearrangement joins TRBV27 to TRBJ2-6; 8 bases are shared with TRBD2. The V and J ends lost 6 bases and 3 bases, in that order; junction bases with no gene match: 10. From germline, CDR1 is MNHEY and CDR2 SMNVEV (reference sequence). This CDR3 region has 17 residues. This CDR3 reads CASRPGGAGIGANVLTF. CDR3 in DNA: TGTGCCAGCAGACCCGGGGGGGCCGGGATTGGGGCCAACGTCCTGACTTTC.

This clonotype was seen only a few times. J is TRBJ2-2 and V is TRBV7-2; 8 positions agree with TRBD2. This CDR3 is 16 amino acids long. V gave up 0 bases and J gave up 7 bases; unmatched junction bases: 7. Germline V gene sequence: CDR1 SGHTA, CDR2 FQGNSA. In DNA form, the CDR3 reads TGTGCCAGCAGCTTAGCTGTCGGGGGGGCTGTCGGGGAGCTGTTTTTT. Amino acids: CASSLAVGGAVGELFF.

As regards this clonotype: A much larger clone sits a single nucleotide away, making a read error possible. V is TRBV13 and J is TRBJ1-2; D unresolved. CDR1 and CDR2 (germline): PRHDT, FYEKMQ (reference sequence). The ends were cut back, 5 bases at V and 4 bases at J, with 20 bases in the middle. This CDR3 has 16 residues. The CDR3 reads CASSPVDGESGYGYTF. CDR3 nucleotides: TGTGCCAGCAGCCCAGTGGACGGGGAGAGTGGCTATGGCTACACCTTC. The full variable domain, with the rest looked up from reference TRBV13 and TRBJ1-2, is AAGVIQSPRHLIKEKRETATLKCYPIPRHDTVYWYQQGPGQDPQFLISFYEKMQSDKGSIPDRFSAQQFSDYHSELNMSSLELGDSALYFCASSPVDGESGYGYTFGSGTRLTVV.

This clonotype was counted a single time. This may be a read error, as it is one base from a much larger clone. The chain couples TRBV20-1 to TRBJ2-5; the match to TRBD1 covers 11 bases. This CDR3 contains 18 residues. The V gene's germline CDR1 is DFQATT and CDR2 SNEGSKA (reference sequence). With V trimmed by 6 bases and J by 11 bases, 26 bases remained unmatched. DNA of the CDR3: TGCAGTGCCCCCAGCCAGGCCGGGACAGGGGGATGGGACAATGAGCAGTACTTC. Protein: CSAPSQAGTGGWDNEQYF.

There are many counts of this clonotype. The rearrangement links TRBV6-2 or TRBV6-3 to TRBJ2-3; 10 bases agree with TRBD1. CDR3 length: 24 residues. Germline lookup yields CDR1 MNHEY and CDR2 SVGEGT. V dropped 6 bases and J dropped 3; count of bases not matched to a gene: 33. The DNA of the CDR3 is TGTGCCAGCAGAGTTACTCCGGGGGACCGGACAGGGGGTGGAATTGGCCTTAGGACAGATACGCAGTATTTT. Translating gives CASRVTPGDRTGGGIGLRTDTQYF.

This clonotype was seen at least ten times. The chain carries TRBV20-1 and TRBJ2-1, with TRBD1 matching 9 bases. CDR3 length equals 14 residues. The junction had 4 bases not matched to a gene; V was cut back by 3 bases and J by 4 bases. Germline V gene sequence: CDR1 DFQATT, CDR2 SNEGSKA (reference sequence). The CDR3: CSASTGGFYNEQFF. The CDR3 DNA reads TGCAGTGCTAGTACAGGGGGCTTTTACAATGAGCAGTTCTTC.

Only a few counts were recorded for this clonotype. One base away lies a much larger clone, so this may be a sequencing read error. V usage is TRBV7-2 and J usage is TRBJ2-5, with a weak D call TRBD1 (5 bases). Germline values: CDR1 SGHTA, CDR2 FQGNSA. Trimming took off 5 bases at V and 11 bases at J, with 21 bases between the two ends. The CDR3 is 14 amino acids. The CDR3 here is CASSRVGRANEQYF. CDR3 nucleotides: TGTGCCAGCAGCCGAGTGGGCAGGGCCAATGAGCAGTACTTC.

V and J are TRBV7-2 and TRBJ2-2; D may match TRBD1 or TRBD2 (6 bases each). The CDR3 has 16 amino acids. Trimming removed 5 bases at V and 7 bases at J, with 20 bases between. Looked up from germline, CDR1 is SGHTA and CDR2 is FQGNSA. CDR3 loop: CASSARPGGSGGELFF. The CDR3 nucleotides are TGTGCCAGCAGCGCCCGCCCCGGGGGCTCCGGCGGGGAGCTGTTTTTT.

This clonotype came up many times. The chain uses TRBV15 and TRBJ2-5, with D tentatively TRBD2 (5 bases). The CDR3 is 15 residues long. CDR1 and CDR2 from the germline V gene are LNHNV and YYDKDF (reference sequence). V was shortened by 4 bases and J by 5 bases, with 17 bases between the two germline ends. CDR3 DNA sequence: TGTGCCACCAGCACGAACCCGGGGTCCTCGGAGACCCAGTACTTC. Protein product: CATSTNPGSSETQYF.

In its sample, this clonotype was seen many times. The V and J genes are TRBV15 and TRBJ2-7; 7 bases line up with TRBD1. Germline CDR1 is LNHNV and CDR2 is YYDKDF (reference sequence). V lost 7 bases, J lost 0 bases, and 9 bases stayed unmatched. This CDR3 comprises 15 residues. The chain's CDR3 is CATNPYRGNSYEQYF. In nucleotides, the CDR3 is TGTGCCACCAACCCATACAGGGGTAACTCCTACGAGCAGTACTTC.

This clonotype was found many times. The chain has TRBV5-1 and TRBJ2-3; possible D gene TRBD1, 6 bases. Trimming shortened V by 9 bases and J by 4 bases, and 18 bases separated the two germline ends. The CDR3 contains 14 residues. Germline CDR1 is SGHRS and CDR2 is YFSETQ. CDR3 sequence reads: CATQGNPVADTQYF. DNA for the CDR3: TGCGCCACCCAGGGGAACCCAGTCGCAGATACGCAGTATTTT.

The chain carries TRBV6-2 or TRBV6-3 and TRBJ2-1; D unresolved. Looked up from germline, CDR1 is MNHEY and CDR2 is SVGEGT. CDR3 length: 15 residues. V was clipped by 6 bases and J by 0 bases, with 12 bases between them. CDR3 region: CASRPVGNSYNEQFF. The CDR3 bases are TGTGCCAGCAGGCCCGTGGGGAACTCCTACAATGAGCAGTTCTTC.

A remark on this clonotype: This may arise from a read error, as a much more abundant clone is one base away. The chain is built from TRBV7-2 and TRBJ2-7; TRBD2 is a possible D gene (5 bases). Trimming shortened V by 0 bases and J by 7 bases, and 16 bases separated the two germline ends. CDR1 is SGHTA and CDR2 is FQGNSA in the germline V gene. CDR3 length equals 15 residues. The CDR3 protein is CASSLAAGVPNEQYF. As DNA, the CDR3 is TGTGCCAGCAGCTTAGCGGCCGGGGTTCCCAATGAGCAGTACTTC.

The rearrangement links TRBV7-2 to TRBJ1-1, with 9 bases matching TRBD1. This CDR3 is built from 12 residues. Trimming cost V 5 bases and J 11 bases; bases outside gene matches: 6. Germline lookup yields CDR1 SGHTA and CDR2 FQGNSA. In DNA form, the CDR3 reads TGTGCCAGCAGCAAACGACAGGGGGATGCTTTCTTT. Amino acid sequence: CASSKRQGDAFF. Based on the CDR3 plus reference TRBV7-2 and TRBJ1-1, the full variable domain is GAGVSQSPSNKVTEKGKDVELRCDPISGHTALYWYRQSLGQGLEFLIYFQGNSAPDKSGLPSDRFSAERTGGSVSTLTIQRTQQEDSAVYLCASSKRQGDAFFGQGTRLTVV.